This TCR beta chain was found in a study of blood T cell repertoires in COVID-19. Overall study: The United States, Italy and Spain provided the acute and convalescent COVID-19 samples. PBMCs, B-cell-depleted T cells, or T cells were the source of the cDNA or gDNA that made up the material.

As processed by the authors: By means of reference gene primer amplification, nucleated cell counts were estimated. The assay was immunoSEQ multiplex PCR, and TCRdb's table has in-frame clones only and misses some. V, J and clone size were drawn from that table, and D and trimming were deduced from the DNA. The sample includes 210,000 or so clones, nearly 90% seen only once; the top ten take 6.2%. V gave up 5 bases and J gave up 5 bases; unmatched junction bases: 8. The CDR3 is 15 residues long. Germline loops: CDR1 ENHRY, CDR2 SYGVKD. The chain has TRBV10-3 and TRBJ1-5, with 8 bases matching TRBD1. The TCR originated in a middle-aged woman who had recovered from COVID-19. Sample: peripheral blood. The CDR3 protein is CAISLTGDDDQPQHF. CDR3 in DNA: TGTGCCATCAGTTTGACAGGGGATGATGATCAGCCCCAGCATTTT.